Below, 32 T cell receptor beta chains from the same sample are listed, as sequenced in a study of cytomegalovirus exposure and HLA in healthy donors. Repertoires were generated with immunoSEQ multiplex PCR, while TCRdb's copy carries only in-frame clones and drops some. The table has 150,000 to 200,000 clones, around 82% seen once; the top ten hold approximately 10%. Sequenced input: PBMCs. These receptors came from a man aged 25 to 40 in good health and CMV-seropositive.

The chain links TRBV7-2 to TRBJ2-7; 9 bases line up with TRBD1. Germline V CDR1 and CDR2: SGHTA, FQGNSA. The ends lost 2 bases at V and 6 bases at J; junction bases unmatched: 5. This CDR3 is built from 14 residues. The CDR3 sequence: CASSLWTGEGEQYF. For the CDR3, the DNA is TGTGCCAGCAGCTTATGGACAGGGGAGGGCGAGCAGTACTTC. The full variable domain, in which reference TRBV7-2 and TRBJ2-7 provide the parts outside the CDR3, is GAGVSQSPSNKVTEKGKDVELRCDPISGHTALYWYRQSLGQGLEFLIYFQGNSAPDKSGLPSDRFSAERTGGSVSTLTIQRTQQEDSAVYLCASSLWTGEGEQYFGPGTRLTVT.

The chain combines TRBV21-1 with TRBJ2-7; TRBD1, the D gene given by the table, was not confirmed from the DNA. TRBV21-1 counts as a pseudogene. The CDR3 runs to 20 residues. CDR3 nucleotide sequence: TGTGCCAGCAGCTCCCCTGTCCGCCAGGGGACAGCGCTACCCTCCTACGAGCAGTACTTC. It specifies CASSSPVRQGTALPSYEQYF.

This clone was counted only a few times. The chain is built from TRBV19 and TRBJ1-1; 7 nucleotides match TRBD1. The CDR3 contains 14 residues. Germline-derived CDR1 and CDR2 are LNHDA and SQIVND (reference sequence). V dropped 7 bases and J dropped 1; count of bases not matched to a gene: 6. The CDR3 region has the DNA TGTGCCAGTAACCATTGGACAGGGAACACTGAAGCTTTCTTT. It translates to CASNHWTGNTEAFF.

This chain links TRBV28 with TRBJ2-7, with a tentative D call TRBD1 (5 bases). Germline V gene sequence: CDR1 MDHEN, CDR2 SYDVKM. This CDR3 spans 14 amino acids. Trimming took off 3 bases at V and 3 bases at J, with 12 bases between the two ends. The CDR3 DNA reads as TGTGCCAGCAGTTTTTTCAGGGCCCTCTACGAGCAGTACTTC. Residues: CASSFFRALYEQYF. The full variable domain, in which reference TRBV28 and TRBJ2-7 provide the parts outside the CDR3, is DVKVTQSSRYLVKRTGEKVFLECVQDMDHENMFWYRQDPGLGLRLIYFSYDVKMKEKGDIPEGYSVSREKKERFSLILESASTNQTSMYLCASSFFRALYEQYFGPGTRLTVT.

Only one count was recorded for this clone. This rearrangement joins TRBV2 to TRBJ2-3; a weak D match, TRBD1 (5 bases). V lost 3 bases, J lost 0 bases, and 10 bases lay in between. There are 15 residues in the CDR3. Per germline, CDR1 SNHLY and CDR2 FYNNEI. DNA for the CDR3: TGTGCCAGCAGTGATCCAGGGTCTAGCACAGATACGCAGTATTTT. This translates into CASSDPGSSTDTQYF.

This clone occurred a few times. This chain uses TRBV28 with TRBJ1-2; D is possibly TRBD1 (6 bases). The V and J ends lost 1 base and 7 bases respectively, with 13 bases between them. CDR1 is MDHEN, CDR2 SYDVKM, per germline. This CDR3 has 14 amino acids. CDR3 bases: TGTGCCAGCAGTTTATTGAGGGGGTTCGGTGGCTACACCTTC. Translating it yields CASSLLRGFGGYTF.

Here the CDR3 reads CASNNRGVYEQYF. The CDR3 region has the DNA TGTGCCAGCAACAACAGGGGGGTCTACGAGCAGTACTTC. The chain carries TRBV2 and TRBJ2-7, with 8 bases matching TRBD1. CDR1 and CDR2 (germline): SNHLY, FYNNEI. CDR3 length equals 13 residues. Losses at the gene ends were 7 bases for V and 3 bases for J; bases not matched to a gene: 5.

This clone was detected only once. The chain employs TRBV7-6 and TRBJ1-1; D remains ambiguous. Trimming shortened V by 5 bases and J by 2 bases, and 24 bases separated the two germline ends. The CDR3 loop spans 18 amino acids. The germline V gene encodes CDR1 SGHVS and CDR2 FNYEAQ. Written as DNA, the CDR3 is TGTGCCAGCAGCCTCATCGTCGGGGTCGGTGGGCTAAACACTGAAGCTTTCTTT. Translating gives CASSLIVGVGGLNTEAFF.

The V and J genes are TRBV5-4 and TRBJ2-5; 11 positions agree with TRBD2. V shed 2 bases, J shed 4 bases, and the junction held 1 base outside the gene matches. The length of the CDR3 is 14 residues. The germline CDR1 and CDR2 sequences are SGHNT and YYREEE (reference sequence). This CDR3 is CASSFGLAGETQYF. The CDR3 DNA follows: TGTGCCAGCAGCTTCGGACTAGCGGGAGAGACCCAGTACTTC.

This clone was picked up a small number of times. The chain employs TRBV19 and TRBJ1-2; weak D call: TRBD1 (6 bases). The germline gives CDR1 LNHDA, CDR2 SQIVND (reference sequence). The CDR3 totals 13 residues. V lost 5 bases and J lost 1, with 8 bases in between. The CDR3 region has the DNA TGTGCCAGTAGTTTACAGGGTAACTATGGCTACACCTTC. Its protein product is CASSLQGNYGYTF. Variable domain in full (rest from reference TRBV19 and TRBJ1-2): DGGITQSPKYLFRKEGQNVTLSCEQNLNHDAMYWYRQDPGQGLRLIYYSQIVNDFQKGDIAEGYSVSREKKESFPLTVTSAQKNPTAFYLCASSLQGNYGYTFGSGTRLTVV.

This sequence joins TRBV6-5 and TRBJ2-7; D is unclear. The V gene lost 4 bases and the J gene lost 0 bases, with 10 bases spanning the gap. Looked up from germline, CDR1 is MNHEY and CDR2 is SVGAGI. This CDR3 has 14 amino acids. CDR3 protein: CASSFATASYEQYF. The CDR3 DNA follows: TGTGCCAGCAGTTTCGCCACAGCCTCCTACGAGCAGTACTTC.

The V and J genes are TRBV19 and TRBJ1-5; 8 nucleotides agree with TRBD1. Per the germline V gene, CDR1 is LNHDA and CDR2 is SQIVND (reference sequence). Trimming at V came to 4 bases and at J to 7 bases, leaving 6 bases not matched to a gene. CDR3 length equals 14 residues. The CDR3 DNA follows: TGTGCCAGTAGTAAGACAGGGGCAGGGCAGCCCCAGCATTTT. Its protein is CASSKTGAGQPQHF.

This chain joins TRBV5-1 and TRBJ1-4; no clear D gene. Trimming took 2 bases from V and 4 from J, leaving 9 bases between them. Per the germline V gene, CDR1 is SGHRS and CDR2 is YFSETQ. The CDR3 has 14 residues. CDR3 protein: CASSFSQNNEKLFF. The CDR3 bases are TGCGCCAGCAGCTTTTCACAGAATAATGAAAAACTGTTTTTT. The full variable domain, its missing parts supplied by reference TRBV5-1 and TRBJ1-4, is KAGVTQTPRYLIKTRGQQVTLSCSPISGHRSVSWYQQTPGQGLQFLFEYFSETQRNKGNFPGRFSGRQFSNSRSEMNVSTLELGDSALYLCASSFSQNNEKLFFGSGTQLSVL.

The gene calls are TRBV6-1 and TRBJ2-7, with D hard to call. Looked up from germline, CDR1 is MNHNS and CDR2 is SASEGT. This CDR3 comprises 15 residues. With 0 bases removed from V and 4 bases from J, the gap between germline ends came to 13 bases. The CDR3 here is CASSEANYRRYEQYF. CDR3 DNA sequence: TGTGCCAGCAGTGAAGCAAACTACCGACGGTACGAGCAGTACTTC.

CDR3 nucleotides: TGTGCCAGCAGTTGGGGACAGGGGGCGCCCGGGGAGCTGTTTTTT. It codes for CASSWGQGAPGELFF. The V and J genes are TRBV6-5 and TRBJ2-2, with 12 nucleotides matching TRBD1. V lost 4 bases, J lost 6 bases, and 3 bases stayed unmatched. Per germline, CDR1 MNHEY and CDR2 SVGAGI. The CDR3 totals 15 residues.

J is TRBJ2-7 and V is TRBV27; the match to TRBD2 covers 7 bases. The CDR3 runs 17 residues. V trimming: 1 base; J trimming: 2 bases; junction bases outside the gene matches: 11. The V gene's germline CDR1 is MNHEY and CDR2 SMNVEV (reference sequence). For the CDR3, the DNA is TGTGCCAGCAGTTTATTGGGGGGGGTCCTAGAAACCTACGAGCAGTACTTC. Encoded protein: CASSLLGGVLETYEQYF.

The J gene is TRBJ1-2, the V gene TRBV28; 7 positions match TRBD1. The V gene end was trimmed by 4 bases and the J gene end by 7 bases; junction bases not matched to a gene: 9. CDR3 length equals 14 residues. Germline V CDR1 and CDR2: MDHEN, SYDVKM. This CDR3 is CASSSGDSYRGYTF. The CDR3 coding sequence is TGTGCCAGCAGTTCTGGGGACAGCTATCGTGGCTACACCTTC.

A single count supports this clone. This chain uses TRBV6-6 with TRBJ1-4; D is unresolved. The germline CDR1 and CDR2 sequences are MNHNY and SVGAGI (reference sequence). The CDR3 has 13 amino acids. Trimming pared 4 bases from V and 8 bases from J, leaving 11 bases between. CDR3 in amino acids: CASSSWTGEKLFF. The CDR3, as DNA: TGTGCCAGCAGTTCCTGGACGGGGGAAAAACTGTTTTTT.

CDR3 sequence reads: CASSPGQGFNEQFF. The CDR3 nucleotides are TGTGCCAGCAGTCCCGGACAGGGGTTCAATGAGCAGTTCTTC. The rearrangement joins TRBV2 to TRBJ2-1, with 9 bases lining up with TRBD1. The V segment lost 5 bases and the J segment 6 bases; nucleotides outside the gene matches: 5. The CDR3 is 14 amino acids. In germline, CDR1 is SNHLY, CDR2 FYNNEI.

V gene TRBV29-1 combines with J gene TRBJ2-5, with 9 bases aligning to TRBD1. Germline V gives CDR1 SQVTM, CDR2 ANQGSEA. The CDR3 loop spans 16 amino acids. Trimming cost V 7 bases and J 5 bases; bases outside gene matches: 17. The CDR3 here is CSGGGTGQGPPETQYF. In nucleotides, the CDR3 is TGCAGCGGTGGGGGGACGGGACAGGGCCCGCCGGAGACCCAGTACTTC.

This chain joins TRBV5-1 and TRBJ1-3, with D perhaps matching TRBD1 (6 bases). The V end was cut by 0 bases, the J end by 0 bases, with 19 bases between. This CDR3 region has 19 residues. Germline CDR1 reads SGHRS; CDR2 reads YFSETQ. DNA of the CDR3: TGCGCCAGCAGCTTGGGGCCCCGAGGTGGGGGCACCTCTGGAAACACCATATATTTT. As protein: CASSLGPRGGGTSGNTIYF.

The gene calls are TRBV7-2 and TRBJ2-7; D might be TRBD1 (5 bases). Trimming removed 1 base at V and 3 bases at J, with 10 bases between. CDR3 size: 14 residues. CDR1 and CDR2 from the germline V gene are SGHTA and FQGNSA. This CDR3 reads CASSLDRYLYEQYF. In DNA, the CDR3 is TGTGCCAGCAGCTTAGACAGGTACCTCTACGAGCAGTACTTC.

CDR3 in DNA: TGTGCCACCAGCAGAGATCTGGCTCCCCAAAAACCTGAAGCTTTCTTT. It is translated as CATSRDLAPQKPEAFF. The chain recombines TRBV15 with TRBJ1-1; D not resolved. Germline CDR1 is LNHNV and CDR2 is YYDKDF (reference sequence). V lost 0 bases to trimming and J lost 6 bases, with 17 bases between them. The CDR3 totals 16 residues.

This sequence joins TRBV7-6 and TRBJ2-2, with TRBD1 matching 7 bases. The CDR3 runs 15 residues. After removal of 4 bases from V and 4 bases from J, the junction contained 6 bases not matched to a gene. CDR1 and CDR2 from the germline V gene are SGHVS and FNYEAQ. The CDR3 loop is CASSSRTGSTGELFF. The CDR3 region has the DNA TGTGCCAGCAGCTCACGGACAGGCAGCACCGGGGAGCTGTTTTTT.

V is TRBV29-1 and J is TRBJ2-7; 7 bases map to TRBD2. Germline CDR1 is SQVTM and CDR2 is ANQGSEA. The CDR3 is 15 amino acids. The J segment lost 2 bases and the V segment lost 4 bases, leaving 11 bases of the junction unmatched. In DNA, the CDR3 is TGCAGCGTTGGGGGGACTATAAACGGCCCCTACGAGCAGTACTTC. Its protein product is CSVGGTINGPYEQYF.

The V and J genes are TRBV6-1 and TRBJ1-1; weak D call: TRBD1 (5 bases). Germline loops: CDR1 MNHNS, CDR2 SASEGT. Trimming removed 7 bases at V and 4 bases at J, with 16 bases between. This CDR3 has 14 residues. CDR3 nucleotide sequence: TGTGCCAGCAAAGCAGTGGGGGAGGCCACTGAAGCTTTCTTT. Its translation is CASKAVGEATEAFF.

The DNA for the CDR3 is TGTGCCAGCAGCCAAGGGGACAGATTCTACGAGCAGTACTTC. Protein product: CASSQGDRFYEQYF. The chain joins TRBV16 to TRBJ2-7, with 7 bases lining up with TRBD1. The CDR3 is 14 residues long. Trimming cost V 2 bases and J 3 bases; bases outside gene matches: 4. Germline V CDR1 and CDR2: KGHSY, FQNENV.

The chain is built from TRBV28 and TRBJ1-5, with 10 bases that match TRBD1. Germline loops: CDR1 MDHEN, CDR2 SYDVKM. The CDR3 consists of 16 residues. The junction had 10 bases not matched to a gene; V was cut back by 5 bases and J by 6 bases. For the CDR3, the DNA is TGTGCCAGCAGTCCCCAGACAGGGGGCCTTAGTCAGCCCCAGCATTTT. Translation gives CASSPQTGGLSQPQHF.

V gene TRBV28 combines with J gene TRBJ2-1, with a tentative D call TRBD2 (6 bases). This CDR3 is built from 15 residues. V was trimmed by 3 bases and J by 5 bases, leaving 14 bases between them. In germline, CDR1 is MDHEN, CDR2 SYDVKM. This chain's CDR3 is CASSFRLGGDNEQFF. The CDR3 DNA is TGTGCCAGCAGTTTCAGACTAGGTGGTGACAATGAGCAGTTCTTC.

This clone was detected only once. The chain carries TRBV29-1 and TRBJ1-4; TRBD1 agrees at 7 bases. The CDR3 spans 12 residues. Germline V CDR1 and CDR2: SQVTM, ANQGSEA. The ends lost 3 bases at V and 5 bases at J; junction bases unmatched: 0. The chain's CDR3 is CSVDRGNEKLFF. In DNA form, the CDR3 reads TGCAGCGTTGACAGGGGGAATGAAAAACTGTTTTTT.

The rearrangement joins TRBV20-1 to TRBJ2-7; D gene ambiguous. Per the germline V gene, CDR1 is DFQATT and CDR2 is SNEGSKA (reference sequence). Between the trimmed V and J ends, which lost 8 bases and 1 base, there was a span of 9 bases. CDR3 length equals 11 residues. The CDR3 DNA sequence: TGCAGTCTGTCCAGGTCCTACGAGCAGTACTTC. Its protein is CSLSRSYEQYF.

The V call is TRBV13, the J call TRBJ2-5; D might be TRBD1 (5 bases). The V end lost 0 bases, the J end lost 7 bases, and 6 bases lay between the germline ends. This CDR3 has 12 amino acids. CDR1 and CDR2 from the germline V gene are PRHDT and FYEKMQ (reference sequence). The CDR3 nucleotides are TGTGCCAGCAGCTTAGGTACAGGGACCCAGTACTTC. As protein: CASSLGTGTQYF.